The rows below give T cell receptor beta chains drawn from one sample of a study of shared clonotypes between healthy human individuals. Generated by immunoSEQ multiplex PCR, the TCRdb table keeps only in-frame clones and is missing some. The sample holds over a million clones, roughly 96% seen once. Sequences were obtained from naive CD4+ T cells sorted from blood. The receptors derive from a man aged 25 to 45 in good health. Both conserved end residues are part of each CDR3. Each record gives: clone size, V gene, D gene, J gene, CDR3 DNA, CDR3 protein. A D gene is named only where the DNA matches it firmly. Where a row states a size, it is once, few, many or the class of an expanded clone; other rows omit it.

clone_size: many
v_call: TRBV27
d_call: TRBD2
j_call: TRBJ2-5
cdr3_nt: TGTGCCAGCAGTTCAATAGCGGGAGGCGCGTCGGAGACCCAGTACTTC
cdr3_aa: CASSSIAGGASETQYF

clone_size: NA
v_call: TRBV5-6
d_call: TRBD1
j_call: TRBJ2-2
cdr3_nt: TGTGCCAGCAGGATTCAGGGGGCTGGGGCCGGGGAGCTGTTTTTT
cdr3_aa: CASRIQGAGAGELFF

clone_size: NA
v_call: TRBV7-8
d_call: TRBD2
j_call: TRBJ2-7
cdr3_nt: TGTGCCAGCAGCTTAAGGACTAGCTACGAGCAGTACTTC
cdr3_aa: CASSLRTSYEQYF

clone_size: once
v_call: TRBV5-5
d_call: NA
j_call: TRBJ2-5
cdr3_nt: TGTGCCAGCAGCCCAGGGGAGACCCAGTACTTC
cdr3_aa: CASSPGETQYF

clone_size: NA
v_call: TRBV4-3
d_call: NA
j_call: TRBJ1-1
cdr3_nt: TGCGCCAGCAGCCAAGGGTACCCACAGGGAACTGAAGCTTTCTTT
cdr3_aa: CASSQGYPQGTEAFF

clone_size: NA
v_call: TRBV5-5
d_call: NA
j_call: TRBJ2-2
cdr3_nt: TGTGCCAGCAGCTGGCGTGGGGAGCTGTTTTTT
cdr3_aa: CASSWRGELFF

clone_size: NA
v_call: TRBV6-5
d_call: TRBD1
j_call: TRBJ2-1
cdr3_nt: TGTGCCAGCAGTTATCTTTCGGGACAGAAAATGCATGAGCAGTTCTTC
cdr3_aa: CASSYLSGQKMHEQFF

clone_size: NA
v_call: TRBV5-4
d_call: TRBD2
j_call: TRBJ2-7
cdr3_nt: TGTGCCAGCAGCTTGTTCGCTTCTAGCGGGAGTCGGAACGAGCAGTACTTC
cdr3_aa: CASSLFASSGSRNEQYF

clone_size: NA
v_call: TRBV7-2
d_call: TRBD1
j_call: TRBJ2-2
cdr3_nt: TGTGCCAGCAGCCCAGGGACAGGGTACACCGGGGAGCTGTTTTTT
cdr3_aa: CASSPGTGYTGELFF

clone_size: NA
v_call: TRBV15
d_call: NA
j_call: TRBJ2-7
cdr3_nt: TGTGCCACCAGCAGAGATTTGGCCAATCCCTACTTC
cdr3_aa: CATSRDLANPYF

clone_size: NA
v_call: TRBV13
d_call: TRBD1
j_call: TRBJ2-7
cdr3_nt: TGTGCCAGCAGCCCCGGGACAGGTAACTACGAGCAGTACTTC
cdr3_aa: CASSPGTGNYEQYF

clone_size: NA
v_call: TRBV5-1
d_call: NA
j_call: TRBJ1-1
cdr3_nt: TGCGCCAGCAGCTTGTTCGGAATCACTGAAGCTTTCTTT
cdr3_aa: CASSLFGITEAFF

clone_size: NA
v_call: TRBV9
d_call: NA
j_call: TRBJ2-6
cdr3_nt: TGTGCCAGCAGCGAGACAGGGGCCAACGTCCTGACTTTC
cdr3_aa: CASSETGANVLTF

clone_size: NA
v_call: TRBV14
d_call: TRBD1
j_call: TRBJ1-1
cdr3_nt: TGTGCCAGCAGCCGCGGGACAGCACTTGAAGCTTTCTTT
cdr3_aa: CASSRGTALEAFF

clone_size: NA
v_call: TRBV28
d_call: TRBD2
j_call: TRBJ2-1
cdr3_nt: TGTGCCAGCAGTTTATCGGGACAGGGGACTAGCGGGAGGGGGAGATACAATGAGCAGTTCTTC
cdr3_aa: CASSLSGQGTSGRGRYNEQFF

clone_size: NA
v_call: TRBV5-1
d_call: TRBD2
j_call: TRBJ2-7
cdr3_nt: TGCGCCAGCAGCTTGGTTCATACTAGCGGGACGGCCTCCTACGAGCAGTACTTC
cdr3_aa: CASSLVHTSGTASYEQYF

clone_size: NA
v_call: TRBV5-4
d_call: NA
j_call: TRBJ2-3
cdr3_nt: TGTGCCAGCAGCTTGGGGGTAGCGGCAGGCACAGATACGCAGTATTTT
cdr3_aa: CASSLGVAAGTDTQYF

clone_size: NA
v_call: TRBV7-9
d_call: NA
j_call: TRBJ1-5
cdr3_nt: TGTGCCAGCAGCTTAATCGGGGGCAATCAGCCCCAGCATTTT
cdr3_aa: CASSLIGGNQPQHF

clone_size: NA
v_call: TRBV7-9
d_call: NA
j_call: TRBJ2-3
cdr3_nt: TGTGCCAGCAGCCCCGGTGGGCGAGGCACAGATACGCAGTATTTT
cdr3_aa: CASSPGGRGTDTQYF

clone_size: once
v_call: TRBV7-2
d_call: TRBD1
j_call: TRBJ2-7
cdr3_nt: TGTGCCAGCAGCATCGGACAGGGGCGAACCTACGAGCAGTACTTC
cdr3_aa: CASSIGQGRTYEQYF

clone_size: NA
v_call: TRBV27
d_call: TRBD2
j_call: TRBJ2-7
cdr3_nt: TGTGCCAGCAGTTTAGGGTTAGCGGGCTACGAGCAGTACTTC
cdr3_aa: CASSLGLAGYEQYF

clone_size: NA
v_call: TRBV7-2
d_call: TRBD2
j_call: TRBJ2-1
cdr3_nt: TGTGCCAGCAGCTTTCCCGCTGGCGGGAGGATCATAGTCGATGAGCAGTTCTTC
cdr3_aa: CASSFPAGGRIIVDEQFF

clone_size: once
v_call: TRBV19
d_call: NA
j_call: TRBJ1-1
cdr3_nt: TGTGCCAGTAGTGTAGTTCCCACTGAAGCTTTCTTT
cdr3_aa: CASSVVPTEAFF

clone_size: NA
v_call: TRBV5-1
d_call: TRBD1
j_call: TRBJ1-3
cdr3_nt: TGCGCCAGCAGCTTAATGACAGGGGCGGGTGGCACCATATATTTT
cdr3_aa: CASSLMTGAGGTIYF

clone_size: NA
v_call: TRBV25-1
d_call: NA
j_call: TRBJ2-3
cdr3_nt: TGTGCCAGCATGACCCCCCGGGGCAGGTCTTCCGCAGATACGCAGTATTTT
cdr3_aa: CASMTPRGRSSADTQYF

clone_size: NA
v_call: TRBV6-4
d_call: TRBD2
j_call: TRBJ2-1
cdr3_nt: TGTGCCAGCAGTGACTTAGCGGGGACGTACAATGAGCAGTTCTTC
cdr3_aa: CASSDLAGTYNEQFF

clone_size: NA
v_call: TRBV21-1
d_call: NA
j_call: TRBJ2-7
cdr3_nt: TGTGCCAGCAGCAAAGCTGGGTCTCCCGGCGAGCAGTACTTC
cdr3_aa: CASSKAGSPGEQYF

clone_size: many
v_call: TRBV4-2
d_call: NA
j_call: TRBJ2-7
cdr3_nt: TGTGCCAGCAGCCAAGGCTCGCAGCTAGCGACAGACTACGAGCAGTACTTC
cdr3_aa: CASSQGSQLATDYEQYF

clone_size: NA
v_call: TRBV19
d_call: TRBD2
j_call: TRBJ2-1
cdr3_nt: TGTGCCAGTCATCGTGGACTAGCGGAACACAATGAGCAGTTCTTC
cdr3_aa: CASHRGLAEHNEQFF

clone_size: NA
v_call: TRBV7-9
d_call: NA
j_call: TRBJ1-2
cdr3_nt: TGTGCCAGCAGCCCACGTGGGCTCGACTATGGCTACACCTTC
cdr3_aa: CASSPRGLDYGYTF

clone_size: NA
v_call: TRBV19
d_call: NA
j_call: TRBJ2-6
cdr3_nt: TGTGCCAGTAGTATTGGGCGGGGGCTCTCTGGGGCCAACGTCCTGACTTTC
cdr3_aa: CASSIGRGLSGANVLTF

clone_size: NA
v_call: TRBV6-1
d_call: NA
j_call: TRBJ1-3
cdr3_nt: TGTGCCAGCAGGTCCTTCTCTGGAAACACCATATATTTT
cdr3_aa: CASRSFSGNTIYF

clone_size: once
v_call: TRBV28
d_call: NA
j_call: TRBJ1-3
cdr3_nt: TGTGCCAGCAGTCTTCGACAAATTGGAAACACCATATATTTT
cdr3_aa: CASSLRQIGNTIYF

clone_size: NA
v_call: TRBV28
d_call: NA
j_call: TRBJ2-1
cdr3_nt: TGTGCCAGCAGCATTTACCTCGGGAGTACGGGCAATGAGCAGTTCTTC
cdr3_aa: CASSIYLGSTGNEQFF

clone_size: NA
v_call: TRBV10-2
d_call: NA
j_call: TRBJ2-5
cdr3_nt: TGCGCCAGCAGTGACGGGCCTAGAGGTCAAGAGACCCAGTACTTC
cdr3_aa: CASSDGPRGQETQYF

clone_size: NA
v_call: TRBV18
d_call: NA
j_call: TRBJ1-1
cdr3_nt: TGTGCCAGCTCACTTCTTGGTCCCACTTTAATGAACACTGAAGCTTTCTTT
cdr3_aa: CASSLLGPTLMNTEAFF

clone_size: once
v_call: TRBV5-1
d_call: NA
j_call: TRBJ2-2
cdr3_nt: TGCGCCAGCGTCTATACAGTCGGCACCGGGGAGCTGTTTTTT
cdr3_aa: CASVYTVGTGELFF

clone_size: NA
v_call: TRBV28
d_call: NA
j_call: TRBJ2-1
cdr3_nt: TGTGCCAGCAGTTTGGGTATTCCCAATGAGCAGTTCTTC
cdr3_aa: CASSLGIPNEQFF

clone_size: once
v_call: TRBV5-5
d_call: NA
j_call: TRBJ2-3
cdr3_nt: TGTGCCAGCAGCAGAACAGATACGCAGTATTTT
cdr3_aa: CASSRTDTQYF

clone_size: NA
v_call: TRBV14
d_call: NA
j_call: TRBJ2-1
cdr3_nt: TGTGCCAGCAGCCCGGGACTCCACACCTACAATGAGCAGTTCTTC
cdr3_aa: CASSPGLHTYNEQFF

clone_size: NA
v_call: TRBV6-1
d_call: NA
j_call: TRBJ1-1
cdr3_nt: TGTGCCAGCAGTGTGGGTATTGTGAACACTGAAGCTTTCTTT
cdr3_aa: CASSVGIVNTEAFF

clone_size: NA
v_call: TRBV2
d_call: TRBD1
j_call: TRBJ1-1
cdr3_nt: TGTGCCAGCAGCCGAATCCAGGGGGTACGCGACACTGAAGCTTTCTTT
cdr3_aa: CASSRIQGVRDTEAFF

clone_size: NA
v_call: TRBV5-4
d_call: TRBD2
j_call: TRBJ2-1
cdr3_nt: TGTGCCAGCAGGGAGATGGGGACTAGTAGGGATGAGCAGTTCTTC
cdr3_aa: CASREMGTSRDEQFF

clone_size: NA
v_call: TRBV6-1
d_call: TRBD1
j_call: TRBJ1-1
cdr3_nt: TGTGCCAGCAGTGGTCTAATTACAGGGGGCACTGAAGCTTTCTTT
cdr3_aa: CASSGLITGGTEAFF

clone_size: once
v_call: TRBV28
d_call: NA
j_call: TRBJ2-3
cdr3_nt: TGTGCCAGCAGAACGGGACACCGCACAGATACGCAGTATTTT
cdr3_aa: CASRTGHRTDTQYF

clone_size: NA
v_call: TRBV6-5
d_call: TRBD1
j_call: TRBJ2-3
cdr3_nt: TGTGCCAGCAGTTACTTCCGGGACAGGGGGGATACGCAGTATTTT
cdr3_aa: CASSYFRDRGDTQYF

clone_size: NA
v_call: TRBV2
d_call: TRBD2
j_call: TRBJ2-7
cdr3_nt: TGTGCCCGAGGAGCGGGAGGGCCCTACGAGCAGTACTTC
cdr3_aa: CARGAGGPYEQYF

clone_size: NA
v_call: TRBV7-3
d_call: TRBD1
j_call: TRBJ1-1
cdr3_nt: TGTGCCAGCAGCTTACTCGCACAGGGGAAGAACACTGAAGCTTTCTTT
cdr3_aa: CASSLLAQGKNTEAFF